The 20 T cell receptor beta chains below all came from one sample that was sequenced in a study of blood T cell repertoires in COVID-19. Data came from immunoSEQ multiplex PCR; TCRdb stores just in-frame clones and leaves some out. The table lists roughly 220,000 clones, 80% to 85% of them singletons. Input material: peripheral blood. These receptors all come from a woman in her thirties who had recovered from COVID-19.

The V call is TRBV28, the J call TRBJ2-7, with 7 bases identical to TRBD1. Germline V gives CDR1 MDHEN, CDR2 SYDVKM. This CDR3 contains 11 residues. J lost 12 bases, V lost 1 base, and 3 bases had no gene match. The CDR3 protein is CASSLYGQAYF. In DNA form, the CDR3 reads TGTGCCAGCAGTTTATATGGACAGGCGTACTTC.

The CDR3, as DNA: TGTGCCAGCAGTCACAGGACCTCTGGAAACACCATATATTTT. The encoded protein is CASSHRTSGNTIYF. V usage is TRBV6-6 and J usage is TRBJ1-3; weak D call: TRBD1 (5 bases). Germline V gene data show CDR1 as MNHNY and CDR2 as SVGAGI (reference sequence). The V gene lost 5 bases and the J gene lost 0 bases, with 8 bases spanning the gap. The CDR3 totals 14 residues.

The rearrangement joins TRBV19 to TRBJ1-1, with 10 bases matching TRBD1. The junction had 0 bases not matched to a gene; V was cut back by 1 base and J by 1 base. The CDR3 consists of 15 residues. From germline, CDR1 is LNHDA and CDR2 SQIVND (reference sequence). The CDR3 is CASSIGQGANTEAFF. In nucleotides, the CDR3 is TGTGCCAGTAGTATAGGACAGGGGGCGAACACTGAAGCTTTCTTT.

The genes are TRBV3-1 (or the pseudogene TRBV3-2) and TRBJ2-4, with D uncertain. CDR1 is LGHDT and CDR2 is YNNKEL in the germline V gene (reference sequence). The CDR3 length is 15 residues. Between the trimmed V and J ends, which lost 4 bases and 0 bases, there was a span of 10 bases. For the CDR3, the DNA is TGTGCCAGCAGCCCACGCCGGTTAGCCAAAAACATTCAGTACTTC. As protein: CASSPRRLAKNIQYF.

The table lists this clone with a count of one. The gene calls are TRBV27 and TRBJ2-2, with D tentatively TRBD2 (5 bases). V was clipped by 1 base and J by 8 bases, with 20 bases between them. The V gene's germline CDR1 is MNHEY and CDR2 SMNVEV (reference sequence). The CDR3 is 17 amino acids. The CDR3 DNA sequence: TGTGCCAGCAGTTTATACGTGGCCGTACGGGGTATGGGGGAGCTGTTTTTT. Protein: CASSLYVAVRGMGELFF.

The rearrangement joins TRBV10-2 to TRBJ1-1; possible D gene TRBD1, 6 bases. The length of the CDR3 is 13 residues. The germline V gene encodes CDR1 WSHSY and CDR2 SAAADI. The V gene lost 2 bases and the J gene lost 11 bases, with 15 bases spanning the gap. This CDR3 is CASSEGTPSGAFF. The CDR3 bases are TGCGCCAGCAGTGAGGGGACACCCAGTGGGGCTTTCTTT.

The V call is TRBV3-1 (or the pseudogene TRBV3-2), the J call TRBJ2-1, with TRBD2 as a possible D gene (6 bases). Germline values: CDR1 LGHDT, CDR2 YNNKEL (reference sequence). The CDR3 has 17 amino acids. Deletions cut 4 bases from V and 4 bases from J, with 20 bases between. Here the CDR3 DNA reads TGTGCCAGCAGCCCTACCCCACTAGCTCGATCATACAATGAGCAGTTCTTC. Its protein product is CASSPTPLARSYNEQFF.

The chain employs TRBV6-5 and TRBJ2-2; D gene uncertain. The ends were cut back, 2 bases at V and 1 base at J, with 8 bases in the middle. The length of the CDR3 is 15 residues. Germline CDR1 is MNHEY and CDR2 is SVGAGI. In DNA form, the CDR3 reads TGTGCCAGCAGTTACAGAGGTGGGAACACCGGGGAGCTGTTTTTT. This gives the protein CASSYRGGNTGELFF.

The sample holds one count of this clone. CDR3 DNA sequence: TGTGCCAGCAGTTTATCGAGGACAGCTTCCTACGAGCAGTACTTC. Translating it yields CASSLSRTASYEQYF. The rearrangement uses TRBV27 and TRBJ2-7; D is perhaps TRBD1 (6 bases). The CDR3 length is 15 residues. V was trimmed by 0 bases and J by 1 base, leaving 10 bases between them. Germline CDR1 and CDR2: MNHEY and SMNVEV (reference sequence).

This sequence joins TRBV7-3 and TRBJ2-6; D is uncertain. Trimming removed 4 bases at V and 1 base at J, with 5 bases between. The CDR3 length is 14 residues. Germline V gives CDR1 SGHTA, CDR2 FQGTGA. The chain's CDR3 is CASSSLSGANVLTF. DNA of the CDR3: TGTGCCAGCAGCTCCCTTTCTGGGGCCAACGTCCTGACTTTC. Variable domain in full (rest from reference TRBV7-3 and TRBJ2-6): GAGVSQTPSNKVTEKGKYVELRCDPISGHTALYWYRQSLGQGPEFLIYFQGTGAADDSGLPNDRFFAVRPEGSVSTLKIQRTERGDSAVYLCASSSLSGANVLTFGAGSRLTVL.

This clone appeared a few times. This chain links TRBV19 with TRBJ2-3; D gene unclear. V lost 6 bases and J 2 bases, leaving 15 bases between the germline ends. The CDR3 consists of 15 residues. The germline CDR1 and CDR2 sequences are LNHDA and SQIVND (reference sequence). DNA for the CDR3: TGTGCCAGTAGCGGCACCGGAGCCCTCACAGATACGCAGTATTTT. This encodes CASSGTGALTDTQYF.

This clone was observed a handful of times. The rearrangement joins TRBV11-2 to TRBJ1-5, with 12 bases identical to TRBD1. In germline, CDR1 is SGHAT, CDR2 FQNNGV. The junction had 3 bases not matched to a gene; V was cut back by 3 bases and J by 6 bases. This CDR3 has 15 residues. The CDR3 nucleotides are TGTGCCAGCAGCTTCGGGACAGGGGGCGGTCAGCCCCAGCATTTT. It translates to CASSFGTGGGQPQHF. The full variable domain, in which reference TRBV11-2 and TRBJ1-5 provide the parts outside the CDR3, is EAGVAQSPRYKIIEKRQSVAFWCNPISGHATLYWYQQILGQGPKLLIQFQNNGVVDDSQLPKDRFSAERLKGVDSTLKIQPAKLEDSAVYLCASSFGTGGGQPQHFGDGTRLSIL.

This clone was seen a handful of times. The genes are TRBV6-4 and TRBJ2-2, with 7 bases identical to TRBD1. After removal of 5 bases from V and 3 bases from J, the junction contained 6 bases not matched to a gene. The CDR3 runs 15 residues. Germline-derived CDR1 and CDR2 are MRHNA and SNTAGT. CDR3 DNA: TGTGCCAGCAGTCCGACAGGGCCGGACACCGGGGAGCTGTTTTTT. It codes for CASSPTGPDTGELFF.

The chain uses TRBV5-6 and TRBJ2-4; perhaps TRBD2 as D (6 bases). Germline V lookup: CDR1 SGHDT, CDR2 YYEEEE. Deletions cut 5 bases from V and 2 bases from J, with 14 bases between. This CDR3 has 15 amino acids. Written as DNA, the CDR3 is TGTGCCAGCAGTTCTCTCGCGGGGTCCAAAAACATTCAGTACTTC. Translation gives CASSSLAGSKNIQYF.

The CDR3 coding sequence is TGTGCCACCAGCAGGGGCAGGGGGCGCTTTGATCAGCCCCAGCATTTT. Translating it yields CATSRGRGRFDQPQHF. The chain employs TRBV15 and TRBJ1-5; 8 bases fit TRBD1. CDR1 LNHNV and CDR2 YYDKDF come from the germline V gene (reference sequence). With 3 bases clipped from V and 5 bases from J, the junction kept 9 bases outside the gene matches. The CDR3 totals 16 residues.

The rearrangement uses TRBV10-3 and TRBJ2-7, with TRBD1 matching over 9 bases. This CDR3 has 14 amino acids. The junction had 6 bases not matched to a gene; V was cut back by 4 bases and J by 5 bases. Per germline, CDR1 ENHRY and CDR2 SYGVKD. The CDR3 is CAISGGTGSDEQYF. The CDR3 DNA sequence: TGTGCCATCAGTGGTGGGACAGGGTCCGACGAGCAGTACTTC.

CDR3 nucleotides: TGTGCCAGCAGCTTAGACGGCGGCACCATATATTTT. The encoded protein is CASSLDGGTIYF. This chain links TRBV5-8 with TRBJ1-3, with D unclear. The germline V gene encodes CDR1 SGHTS and CDR2 YDEGEE. V lost 2 bases, J lost 9 bases, and 9 bases lay in between. The CDR3 covers 12 residues. The full variable domain, with the rest looked up from reference TRBV5-8 and TRBJ1-3, is EAGVTQSPTHLIKTRGQQATLRCSPISGHTSVYWYQQALGLGLQFLLWYDEGEERNRGNFPPRFSGRQFPNYSSELNVNALELEDSALYLCASSLDGGTIYFGEGSWLTVV.

The chain couples TRBV5-5 to TRBJ2-3; TRBD2 matches 9 bases. The CDR3 totals 16 residues. J was trimmed by 1 base and V by 4 bases; bases with no gene match: 7. CDR1 SGHKS and CDR2 YYEKEE come from the germline V gene (reference sequence). The CDR3 protein is CASSTGTSLGTDTQYF. The CDR3 nucleotides read TGTGCCAGCAGCACCGGGACTAGCTTGGGCACAGATACGCAGTATTTT. The whole variable domain, filled in from reference TRBV5-5 and TRBJ2-3, reads DAGVTQSPTHLIKTRGQQVTLRCSPISGHKSVSWYQQVLGQGPQFIFQYYEKEERGRGNFPDRFSARQFPNYSSELNVNALLLGDSALYLCASSTGTSLGTDTQYFGPGTRLTVL.

This chain joins TRBV5-4 and TRBJ2-1; 8 bases agree with TRBD2. The CDR3 is 15 residues long. V lost 5 bases to trimming and J lost 2 bases; unmatched junction nucleotides: 6. CDR1 and CDR2 from the germline V gene are SGHNT and YYREEE (reference sequence). CDR3 in DNA: TGTGCCAGCAGTTCCAAAGCGGGAGCCTACAATGAGCAGTTCTTC. This gives the protein CASSSKAGAYNEQFF.

V is TRBV28 and J is TRBJ1-4; perhaps TRBD1 as D (6 bases). Trimming took 11 bases from V and 7 from J, leaving 14 bases between them. The CDR3 runs to 12 residues. Germline CDR1 MDHEN, CDR2 SYDVKM. CDR3 nucleotide sequence: TGTGCCCCGGGGACATTAGCTGAAAAACTGTTTTTT. Its protein product is CAPGTLAEKLFF.